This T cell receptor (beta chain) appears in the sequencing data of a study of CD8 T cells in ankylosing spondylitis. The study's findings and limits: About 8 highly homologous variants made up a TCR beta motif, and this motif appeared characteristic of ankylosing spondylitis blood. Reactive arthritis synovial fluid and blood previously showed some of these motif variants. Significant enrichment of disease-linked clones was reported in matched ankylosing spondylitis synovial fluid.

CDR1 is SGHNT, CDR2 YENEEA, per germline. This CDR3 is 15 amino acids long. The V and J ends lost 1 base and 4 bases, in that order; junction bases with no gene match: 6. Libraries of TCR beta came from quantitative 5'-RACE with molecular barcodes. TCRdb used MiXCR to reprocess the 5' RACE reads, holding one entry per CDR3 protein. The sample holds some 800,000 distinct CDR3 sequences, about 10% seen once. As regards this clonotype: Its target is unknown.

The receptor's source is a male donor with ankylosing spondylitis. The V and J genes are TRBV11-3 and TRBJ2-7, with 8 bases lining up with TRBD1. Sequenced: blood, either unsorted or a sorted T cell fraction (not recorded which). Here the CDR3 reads CASSLGAGGWYEQYF. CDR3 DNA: TGTGCCAGCAGCTTAGGAGCAGGGGGCTGGTACGAGCAGTACTTC. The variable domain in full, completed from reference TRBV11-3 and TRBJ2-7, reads EAGVVQSPRYKIIEKKQPVAFWCNPISGHNTLYWYLQNLGQGPELLIRYENEEAVDDSQLPKDRFSAERLKGVDSTLKIQPAELGDSAVYLCASSLGAGGWYEQYFGPGTRLTVT.